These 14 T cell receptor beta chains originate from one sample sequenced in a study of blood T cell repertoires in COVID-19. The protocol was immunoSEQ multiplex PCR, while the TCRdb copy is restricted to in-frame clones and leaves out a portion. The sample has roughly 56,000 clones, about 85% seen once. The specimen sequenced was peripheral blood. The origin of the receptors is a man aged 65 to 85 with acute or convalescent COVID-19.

In nucleotides, the CDR3 is TGCGCCAGCAGCTTGGGCGGGGGGACAAACTACAATGAGCAGTTCTTC. It translates to CASSLGGGTNYNEQFF. V usage is TRBV5-1 and J usage is TRBJ2-1, with 8 nucleotides matching TRBD2. The J segment lost 3 bases and the V segment lost 0 bases, leaving 5 bases of the junction unmatched. This CDR3 spans 16 amino acids. The germline gives CDR1 SGHRS, CDR2 YFSETQ.

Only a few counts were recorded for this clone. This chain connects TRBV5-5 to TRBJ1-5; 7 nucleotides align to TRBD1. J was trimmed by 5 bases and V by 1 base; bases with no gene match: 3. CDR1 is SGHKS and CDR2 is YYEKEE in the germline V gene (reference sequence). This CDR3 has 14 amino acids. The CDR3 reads CASSLTGVDQPQHF. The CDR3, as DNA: TGTGCCAGCAGCTTGACAGGGGTTGATCAGCCCCAGCATTTT.

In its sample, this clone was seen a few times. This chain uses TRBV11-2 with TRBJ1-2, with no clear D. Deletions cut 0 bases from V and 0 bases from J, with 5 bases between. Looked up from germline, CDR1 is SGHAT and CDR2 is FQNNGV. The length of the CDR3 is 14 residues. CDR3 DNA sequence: TGTGCCAGCAGCTTAGATGAGACTAACTATGGCTACACCTTC. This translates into CASSLDETNYGYTF.

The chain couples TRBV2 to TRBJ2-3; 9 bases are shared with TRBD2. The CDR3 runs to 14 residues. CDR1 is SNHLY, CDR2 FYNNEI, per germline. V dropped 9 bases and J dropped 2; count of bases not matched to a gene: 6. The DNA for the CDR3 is TGTGCCAGTCGGCGGGGGGGCACCACAGATACGCAGTATTTT. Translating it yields CASRRGGTTDTQYF.

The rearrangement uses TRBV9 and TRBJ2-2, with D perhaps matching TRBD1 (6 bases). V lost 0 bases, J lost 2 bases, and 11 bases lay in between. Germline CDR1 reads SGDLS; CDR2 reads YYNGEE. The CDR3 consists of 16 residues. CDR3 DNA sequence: TGTGCCAGCAGCGTAGACCCACAGGGTAACACCGGGGAGCTGTTTTTT. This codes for CASSVDPQGNTGELFF.

CDR3 bases: TGTGCCAGCTCAAACCGCGGGGGGCCAAGCACAGATACGCAGTATTTT. Its protein is CASSNRGGPSTDTQYF. The J gene is TRBJ2-3, the V gene TRBV18; TRBD2 matches at 8 bases. With V trimmed by 5 bases and J by 0 bases, 7 bases remained unmatched. The germline V gene has CDR1 KGHSH and CDR2 LQKENI. The CDR3 extends over 16 amino acids.

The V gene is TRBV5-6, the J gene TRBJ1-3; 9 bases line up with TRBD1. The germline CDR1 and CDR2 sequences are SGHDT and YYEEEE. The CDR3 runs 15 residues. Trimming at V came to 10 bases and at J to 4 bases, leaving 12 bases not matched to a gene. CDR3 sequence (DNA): TGTGCCGTATCGAGAGGACAGGGGTTCGGAAACACCATATATTTT. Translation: CAVSRGQGFGNTIYF.

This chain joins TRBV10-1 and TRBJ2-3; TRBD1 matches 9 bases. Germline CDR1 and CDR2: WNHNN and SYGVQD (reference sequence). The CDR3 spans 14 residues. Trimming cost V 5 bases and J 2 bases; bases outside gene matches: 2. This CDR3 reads CASSIQGATDTQYF. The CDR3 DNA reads TGCGCCAGCAGTATACAGGGGGCCACAGATACGCAGTATTTT.

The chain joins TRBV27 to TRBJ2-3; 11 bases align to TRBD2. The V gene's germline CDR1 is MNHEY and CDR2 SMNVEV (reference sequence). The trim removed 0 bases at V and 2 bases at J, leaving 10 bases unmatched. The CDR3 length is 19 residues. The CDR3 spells CASSLSPRLAGTYTDTQYF. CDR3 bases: TGTGCCAGCAGTTTATCTCCCAGACTAGCGGGGACCTACACAGATACGCAGTATTTT.

CDR3 amino acids: CASSLGPGSYEQYF. The DNA for the CDR3 is TGTGCCAGCAGCTTAGGGCCGGGGTCCTACGAGCAGTACTTC. The chain employs TRBV11-3 and TRBJ2-7; TRBD2 is a possible D gene (5 bases). The CDR3 runs to 14 residues. Germline CDR1 reads SGHNT; CDR2 reads YENEEA. With 1 base removed from V and 1 base from J, the gap between germline ends came to 8 bases. The variable domain in full, with the rest retrieved from reference TRBV11-3 and TRBJ2-7, is EAGVVQSPRYKIIEKKQPVAFWCNPISGHNTLYWYLQNLGQGPELLIRYENEEAVDDSQLPKDRFSAERLKGVDSTLKIQPAELGDSAVYLCASSLGPGSYEQYFGPGTRLTVT.

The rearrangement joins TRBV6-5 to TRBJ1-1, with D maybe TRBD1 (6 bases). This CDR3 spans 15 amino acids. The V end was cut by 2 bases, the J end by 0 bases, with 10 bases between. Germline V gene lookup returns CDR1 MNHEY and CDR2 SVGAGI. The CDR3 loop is CASSYEGTMNTEAFF. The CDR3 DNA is TGTGCCAGCAGTTACGAGGGGACAATGAACACTGAAGCTTTCTTT.

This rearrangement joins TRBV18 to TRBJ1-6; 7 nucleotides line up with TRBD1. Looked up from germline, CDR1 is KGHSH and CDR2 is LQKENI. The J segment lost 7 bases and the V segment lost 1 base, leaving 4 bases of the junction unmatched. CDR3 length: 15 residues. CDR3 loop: CASSPLGQDNSPLHF. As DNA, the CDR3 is TGTGCCAGCTCACCACTTGGACAGGACAATTCACCCCTCCACTTT.

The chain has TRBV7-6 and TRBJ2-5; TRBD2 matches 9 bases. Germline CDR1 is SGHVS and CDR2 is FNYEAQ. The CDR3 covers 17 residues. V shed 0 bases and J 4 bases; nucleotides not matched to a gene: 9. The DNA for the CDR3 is TGTGCCAGCAGCTTAGCGCCCGGCGGGGGGGCCGGAGAGACCCAGTACTTC. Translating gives CASSLAPGGGAGETQYF.

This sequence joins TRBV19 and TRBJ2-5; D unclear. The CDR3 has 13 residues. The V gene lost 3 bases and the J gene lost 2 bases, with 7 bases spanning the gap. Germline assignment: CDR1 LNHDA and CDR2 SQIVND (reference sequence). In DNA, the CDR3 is TGTGCCAGTAGTATCCTCCAGCAAGAGACCCAGTACTTC. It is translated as CASSILQQETQYF.